This T cell receptor beta chain was captured in a study of Ad26.COV2.S vaccination and SARS-CoV-2 variants (dated by TCRdb to the early 2020s). Concerning the study at large: Donors in the vaccine arm were drawn from COV1001, a multicentre, randomized, double-blind, placebo-controlled phase I-IIa trial testing Ad26.COV2.S in healthy adults. Ad26.COV2.S was administered intramuscularly at a dose of 5x10^10 or 1x10^11 viral particles, either as one shot or as two shots given 56 days apart. TCRbeta repertoire sequencing served as the tool for gauging how specific and how broad the SARS-CoV-2-reactive T cell receptors were following Ad26.COV2.S vaccination. The TCR-sequenced set comprised around 30 samples: some 20 Ad26.COV2.S vaccine recipients, 5 placebo recipients and 8 SARS-CoV-2 convalescent individuals. Trial participants were randomized into five groups of five: low-dose or high-dose Ad26.COV2.S given once or twice, or placebo on both occasions. Investigators did not know the trial group allocation while performing experiments and assessing outcomes.

The immunoSEQ Assay was used to sequence TCRbeta CDR3 regions. After extraction, genomic DNA underwent amplification by bias-controlled multiplex PCR, followed by high-throughput sequencing. Under the source paper's analysis protocol: To quantify the absolute abundance of every unique TCRbeta CDR3 region, sequences were collapsed and filtered. T cell fraction was estimated by normalizing TCRbeta template counts to usable DNA, which was measured by amplifying reference genes present in all nucleated cells. Repertoire TCRs were annotated as SARS-CoV-2-specific when V gene, CDR3 amino acid sequence and J gene were exactly matched to a known reactive TCR set. MIRA supplied the reference SARS-CoV-2 TCR set, which was filtered for enrichment in COVID-19-positive ImmuneCODE repertoires so that public or cross-reactive TCRs were removed. Using the MIRA antigens, annotated TCRs were further analysed by specific ORF or by position within an ORF. Breadth was defined as annotated unique rearrangements over total unique productive rearrangements; depth was the summed frequency of those rearrangements. Two-sided Wilcoxon rank-sum tests were applied when comparing TCR breadth between groups. TCRdb carries this immuneACCESS record with in-frame sequences only. Its versions omit some clonotypes, under half of them owing to an unresolved V gene in the studies checked, with the rest unexplained. The V and J calls and clone size are taken from that table; D and trimming were inferred from the DNA. Across this sample there are some 320,000 clones, with about 86% seen only once. In total, the top ten clones hold 1.9% of the sample.

Here V drops 2 bases and J drops 6 bases, and the junction holds 6 bases not matched to any gene. From the cysteine through the phenylalanine, the CDR3 covers 14 amino acids. Kept here is only the CDR3 DNA, which spans 42 bases and is read in frame from base 1. Per the germline V gene (reference sequence), GTSNPN is the CDR1 and SVGIG is the CDR2. The treatment or condition label corresponds to: approximately 18 received Ad26.COV2.S at low or high dose, single or two shots; about 5 received placebo; per-sample allocation not given. For vaccine and placebo recipients, the sequenced repertoires came from samples collected on day 63 after the first injection. In Cohort 1b, more than 20 adults aged 18-55 years were enrolled at a single site in Boston, USA, between 29 July and 7 August 2020. Ad26.COV2.S was a replication-incompetent adenovirus type 26 vector that expressed a prefusion-stabilized SARS-CoV-2 spike protein derived from the original Wuhan strain.

About this clone itself: There is no known antigen for this receptor. The record has no base qualities; no much larger clone is one base away.

What the work shows at the level of the full study, not this receptor alone: Ad26.COV2.S recipients had higher spike-specific TCR breadth than placebo recipients (P = 0.0014). According to the authors, total T cell responses may have been underestimated by the TCR breadth and depth analyses. Substantial breadth of spike-specific CD8+ and CD4+ T cell responses was reported after vaccination. Comparable non-spike TCR breadth was observed between vaccine and placebo recipients, consistent with only spike being contained in the vaccine. The study lacked the statistical power to compare responses across vaccine doses or regimens.

The specimen was peripheral blood, collected in a trial of Ad26.COV2.S vaccine versus placebo. The clonotype was recovered from a person between 18 and 65 years old who received the Ad26.COV2.S COVID-19 vaccine or a placebo. Recombination joined TRBV30 with TRBJ1-1; the junction holds 10 bases that match TRBD1. The CDR3 region: CAWSFLDRGSEAFF. The DNA is as follows: TGTGCCTGGAGTTTTTTGGACAGGGGGTCTGAAGCTTTCTTT.